A single sample is the source of the 23 T cell receptor beta chains below, sequenced in a study of T cell clonotyping in hematopoietic cell transplantation. Time point described: recipient sample about 28 days before transplant, after cytoreduction. Sequencing used immunoSEQ multiplex PCR; TCRdb keeps in-frame clones, though not all of them. Of roughly 13,000 clones listed, approximately 83% are singletons. The material was peripheral blood mononuclear cells, obtained before stem cell transplant. The receptors originated from a man in his 60s with acute myeloid leukemia. Some clones in this sample may be carry-over from other donors' samples.

The genes are TRBV6-5 and TRBJ1-2; no reliable D call. CDR1 and CDR2 from the germline V gene are MNHEY and SVGAGI. The CDR3 runs 13 residues. V lost 2 bases to trimming and J lost 8 bases, with 12 bases between them. The CDR3 loop is CASSYAAAEGYTF. CDR3 sequence (DNA): TGTGCCAGCAGTTACGCGGCGGCTGAGGGCTACACCTTC.

The gene calls are TRBV27 and TRBJ2-5; 8 positions agree with TRBD2. Germline V CDR1 and CDR2: MNHEY, SMNVEV (reference sequence). The CDR3 runs 14 residues. The ends lost 5 bases at V and 6 bases at J; junction bases unmatched: 8. The CDR3 DNA reads TGTGCCAGCAGTCCTCACGGGGGGGTAAAGACCCAGTACTTC. Translated: CASSPHGGVKTQYF.

This chain uses TRBV25-1 with TRBJ1-6, with a weak D call TRBD1 (5 bases). The germline CDR1 and CDR2 sequences are MGHDK and SYGVNS. V dropped 4 bases and J dropped 5 bases, with 12 bases sitting between them. This CDR3 region has 15 residues. In DNA, the CDR3 is TGTGCCAGCAGTGGGGGGGGAGTAAATAATTCACCCCTCCACTTT. Protein product: CASSGGGVNNSPLHF. Full variable domain (missing parts from reference TRBV25-1 and TRBJ1-6): EADIYQTPRYLVIGTGKKITLECSQTMGHDKMYWYQQDPGMELHLIHYSYGVNSTEKGDLSSESTVSRIRTEHFPLTLESARPSHTSQYLCASSGGGVNNSPLHFGNGTRLTVT.

The CDR3 region is CASSLATGLGLSGNTIYF. In nucleotides, the CDR3 is TGTGCCAGCAGCTTGGCAACCGGATTAGGACTCTCTGGAAACACCATATATTTT. The gene calls are TRBV11-3 and TRBJ1-3; unclear D gene. The CDR3 sequence is 18 residues long. Germline V gene lookup returns CDR1 SGHNT and CDR2 YENEEA. V lost 3 bases, J lost 0 bases, and 18 bases lay in between.

By its share, this clone is medium-sized (0.01 to 0.1%). The chain carries TRBV5-1 and TRBJ1-1, with 10 positions matching TRBD1. Per germline, CDR1 SGHRS and CDR2 YFSETQ. Losses at the gene ends were 3 bases for V and 3 bases for J; bases not matched to a gene: 11. The CDR3 loop spans 17 amino acids. The CDR3 protein is CASSSPKTGGQHTEAFF. DNA of the CDR3: TGCGCCAGCAGCTCCCCAAAGACAGGGGGCCAACACACTGAAGCTTTCTTT.

This rearrangement joins TRBV29-1 to TRBJ2-7; tentative D call: TRBD2 (5 bases). The CDR3 loop spans 10 amino acids. Between the trimmed V and J ends, which lost 8 bases and 5 bases, there was a span of 10 bases. CDR1 is SQVTM, CDR2 ANQGSEA, per germline. In nucleotides, the CDR3 is TGCAGCTGTTACGGGGACGAGCAGTACTTC. Translation gives CSCYGDEQYF.

This rearrangement joins TRBV9 to TRBJ1-1; D uncertain. V lost 4 bases, J lost 4 bases, and 11 bases lay in between. The CDR3 covers 13 residues. Germline CDR1 is SGDLS and CDR2 is YYNGEE. The CDR3 DNA reads TGTGCCAGCAGCTCGACGTCTAGCACTGAAGCTTTCTTT. This encodes CASSSTSSTEAFF. The full variable domain, rest sourced from reference TRBV9 and TRBJ1-1, is DSGVTQTPKHLITATGQRVTLRCSPRSGDLSVYWYQQSLDQGLQFLIQYYNGEERAKGNILERFSAQQFPDLHSELNLSSLELGDSALYFCASSSTSSTEAFFGQGTRLTVV.

The chain carries TRBV27 and TRBJ1-1; D gene ambiguous. Germline V gene data show CDR1 as MNHEY and CDR2 as SMNVEV (reference sequence). The length of the CDR3 is 13 residues. V was shortened by 4 bases and J by 8 bases, with 14 bases between the two germline ends. The CDR3 region is CASSSDPRGEAFF. The CDR3 nucleotides are TGTGCCAGCAGTTCCGACCCCCGCGGGGAAGCTTTCTTT.

This clone was counted a single time. The rearrangement links TRBV4-1 to TRBJ2-3, with a weak D call TRBD2 (7 bases). The V gene's germline CDR1 is MGHRA and CDR2 YSYEKL. There are 15 residues in the CDR3. V lost 0 bases to trimming and J lost 4 bases, with 11 bases between them. The CDR3 reads CASSQDRGAPDTQYF. CDR3 coding DNA: TGCGCCAGCAGCCAAGATCGGGGGGCTCCAGATACGCAGTATTTT.

In this sample, this clone turned up a few times. V and J are TRBV7-3 and TRBJ1-1; D uncertain. Germline V gives CDR1 SGHTA, CDR2 FQGTGA. This CDR3 has 13 amino acids. V lost 5 bases and J 0 bases, leaving 7 bases between the germline ends. This CDR3 is CASSRTMNTEAFF. The CDR3 DNA reads as TGTGCCAGCAGCAGGACCATGAACACTGAAGCTTTCTTT.

The chain recombines TRBV5-6 with TRBJ2-3, with 7 positions matching TRBD1. This CDR3 contains 16 residues. CDR1 and CDR2 from the germline V gene are SGHDT and YYEEEE. Unmatched junction bases numbered 12, after V lost 5 bases and J lost 3 bases. The CDR3 spells CASSSAGTDLTDTQYF. DNA for the CDR3: TGTGCCAGCAGTTCAGCCGGGACAGATTTAACAGATACGCAGTATTTT.

This chain joins TRBV11-2 and TRBJ1-1; perhaps TRBD1 as D (5 bases). With 1 base removed from V and 3 bases from J, the gap between germline ends came to 12 bases. This CDR3 comprises 15 residues. The germline V gene has CDR1 SGHAT and CDR2 FQNNGV. The CDR3 DNA reads as TGTGCCAGCAGCTTAGGCTCTGGGGCGGACACTGAAGCTTTCTTT. It translates to CASSLGSGADTEAFF.

The gene calls are TRBV9 and TRBJ1-3; no definite D call. The germline V gene encodes CDR1 SGDLS and CDR2 YYNGEE. The length of the CDR3 is 14 residues. The V end lost 7 bases, the J end lost 0 bases, and 11 bases lay between the germline ends. The CDR3 loop reads CASQRAASGNTIYF. The DNA of the CDR3 is TGTGCCAGCCAACGGGCCGCCTCTGGAAACACCATATATTTT.

This chain connects TRBV4-2 to TRBJ2-1, with TRBD1 matching 10 bases. CDR3 length: 17 amino acids. The germline V gene has CDR1 LGHNA and CDR2 YNFKEQ. J lost 3 bases, V lost 5 bases, and 10 bases had no gene match. The CDR3 loop is CASSEYPGQGFYNEQFF. The CDR3 DNA reads TGTGCCAGCAGCGAGTACCCGGGACAGGGGTTCTACAATGAGCAGTTCTTC.

This chain links TRBV2 with TRBJ2-3, with TRBD2 matching over 9 bases. The germline V gene has CDR1 SNHLY and CDR2 FYNNEI. The CDR3 covers 19 residues. V gave up 4 bases and J gave up 1 base; unmatched junction bases: 15. The CDR3 region has the DNA TGTGCCAGCAGTGTCCGAAATAGCGGGGGAGCCCCAGGCACAGATACGCAGTATTTT. Encoded protein: CASSVRNSGGAPGTDTQYF.

The chain links TRBV9 to TRBJ2-3, with 10 bases matching TRBD2. The CDR3 is 18 residues long. Germline loops: CDR1 SGDLS, CDR2 YYNGEE. The V and J ends lost 0 bases and 9 bases, in that order; junction bases with no gene match: 16. The CDR3 sequence is CASSVERLAGGLTGTQYF. In nucleotides, the CDR3 is TGTGCCAGCAGCGTAGAGAGGTTAGCGGGGGGACTAACAGGGACGCAGTATTTT. Looking up the rest from reference TRBV9 and TRBJ2-3 gives the full variable domain: DSGVTQTPKHLITATGQRVTLRCSPRSGDLSVYWYQQSLDQGLQFLIQYYNGEERAKGNILERFSAQQFPDLHSELNLSSLELGDSALYFCASSVERLAGGLTGTQYFGPGTRLTVL.

This chain uses TRBV9 with TRBJ2-3; 9 nucleotides match TRBD2. Losses at the gene ends were 0 bases for V and 6 bases for J; bases not matched to a gene: 5. This CDR3 is 15 amino acids long. The germline V gene encodes CDR1 SGDLS and CDR2 YYNGEE. CDR3 in DNA: TGTGCCAGCAGCGTAGTAGCGGGGGCCAAGGATACGCAGTATTTT. This translates into CASSVVAGAKDTQYF.

The gene calls are TRBV13 and TRBJ1-5; D is undetermined. V was shortened by 2 bases and J by 1 base, with 3 bases between the two germline ends. The CDR3 is 13 residues long. Germline CDR1 is PRHDT and CDR2 is FYEKMQ (reference sequence). CDR3 sequence reads: CASSLQSNQPQHF. CDR3 in DNA: TGTGCCAGCAGCTTACAGAGCAATCAGCCCCAGCATTTT.

The CDR3 here is CASSAGGPGNEQFF. The CDR3, as DNA: TGTGCCAGCAGTGCGGGAGGCCCAGGGAATGAGCAGTTCTTC. The chain links TRBV6-5 to TRBJ2-1; 8 bases fit TRBD2. Germline lookup yields CDR1 MNHEY and CDR2 SVGAGI. V shed 5 bases and J 7 bases; nucleotides not matched to a gene: 7. CDR3 length: 14 amino acids.

This clone appeared once. J is TRBJ1-1 and V is TRBV6-5; D is unclear. Germline CDR1 and CDR2: MNHEY and SVGAGI. The V end was cut by 2 bases, the J end by 0 bases, with 13 bases between. The CDR3 is 16 amino acids. CDR3 residues: CASSYLRAAMNTEAFF. The CDR3 DNA follows: TGTGCCAGCAGTTACCTGCGGGCGGCGATGAACACTGAAGCTTTCTTT.

In its sample, this clone was seen a few times. The chain links TRBV6-4 to TRBJ2-3, with TRBD2 identical over 10 bases. With V trimmed by 2 bases and J by 4 bases, 3 bases remained unmatched. This CDR3 spans 15 amino acids. Germline V gene data show CDR1 as MRHNA and CDR2 as SNTAGT. CDR3 in amino acids: CASSDSGGASDTQYF. The CDR3 DNA follows: TGTGCCAGCAGTGACAGCGGGGGGGCCTCAGATACGCAGTATTTT.

The chain joins TRBV30 to TRBJ2-5; the D is unclear. Germline V lookup: CDR1 GTSNPN, CDR2 SVGIG (reference sequence). The ends were cut back, 3 bases at V and 5 bases at J, with 13 bases in the middle. This CDR3 spans 13 amino acids. The CDR3 nucleotides are TGTGCCTGGAGCGGATTCCGACTGGAGACCCAGTACTTC. Translated: CAWSGFRLETQYF.

This clone was detected only once. The chain recombines TRBV5-1 with TRBJ1-1, with 10 bases that match TRBD1. The CDR3 covers 13 residues. Per the germline V gene, CDR1 is SGHRS and CDR2 is YFSETQ. Trimming cost V 4 bases and J 6 bases; bases outside gene matches: 3. The CDR3 sequence is CASSVGTGAEAFF. The CDR3, as DNA: TGCGCCAGCAGCGTCGGGACAGGGGCTGAAGCTTTCTTT.